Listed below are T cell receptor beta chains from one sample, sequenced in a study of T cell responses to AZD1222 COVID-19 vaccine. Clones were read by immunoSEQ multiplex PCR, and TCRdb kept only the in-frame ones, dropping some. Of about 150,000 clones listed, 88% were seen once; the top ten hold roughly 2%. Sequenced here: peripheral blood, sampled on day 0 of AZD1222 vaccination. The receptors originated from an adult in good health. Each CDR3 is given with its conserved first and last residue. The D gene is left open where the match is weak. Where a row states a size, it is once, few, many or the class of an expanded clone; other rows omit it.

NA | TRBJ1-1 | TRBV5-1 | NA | TGCGCCAGCAGTCTCCAGGCGAACACTGAAGCTTTCTTT | CASSLQANTEAFF
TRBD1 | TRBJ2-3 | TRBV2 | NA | TGTGCCAGCCGCACCGGGACAGGGACAGATACGCAGTATTTT | CASRTGTGTDTQYF
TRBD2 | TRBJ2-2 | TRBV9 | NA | TGTGCCAGCAGCGTAGAGCGCGGGGGCACCGGGGAGCTGTTTTTT | CASSVERGGTGELFF
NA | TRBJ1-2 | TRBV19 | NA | TGTGCCAGTAGTATAGCTGCTGATAACTATGGCTACACCTTC | CASSIAADNYGYTF
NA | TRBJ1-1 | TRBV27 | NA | TGTGCCAGCAGTTTATCGTACAGTACTGAAGCTTTCTTT | CASSLSYSTEAFF
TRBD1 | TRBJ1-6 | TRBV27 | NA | TGTGCCAGCAGTCTTTCCAGGACAGGGGGCAATTCACCCCTCCACTTT | CASSLSRTGGNSPLHF
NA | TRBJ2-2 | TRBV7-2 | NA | TGTGCCAGCAGCCTACGAGCGACCGGGGAGCTGTTTTTT | CASSLRATGELFF
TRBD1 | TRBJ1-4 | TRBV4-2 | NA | TGTGCCAGCAGCCAAGAGACAGGGTTTGGTTTAGAAAAACTGTTTTTT | CASSQETGFGLEKLFF
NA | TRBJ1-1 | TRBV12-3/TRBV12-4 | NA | TGTGCCAGCACCACGGGGGCCAGGGACGCGGCTTTCTTT | CASTTGARDAAFF
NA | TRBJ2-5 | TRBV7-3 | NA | TGTGCCAGCAGCTTGGGGGGACGGAACCAAGAGACCCAGTACTTC | CASSLGGRNQETQYF
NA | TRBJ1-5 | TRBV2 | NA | TGTGCCAGCAGTGTGCGGCAAGGCAATCAGCCCCAGCATTTT | CASSVRQGNQPQHF
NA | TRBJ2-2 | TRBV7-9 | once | TGTGCCAGCAGCTTAGGGGCCGGCGGGGAGCTGTTTTTT | CASSLGAGGELFF
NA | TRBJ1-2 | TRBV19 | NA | TGTGCCAGTAATTCCGCCAGGGGAGAGGGTTATGGCTACACCTTC | CASNSARGEGYGYTF
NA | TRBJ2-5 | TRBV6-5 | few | TGTGCCAGCACAAGGGACCCCCAAGAGACCCAGTACTTC | CASTRDPQETQYF
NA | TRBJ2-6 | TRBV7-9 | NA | TGTGCCAGCAGCGCTCGGACAGCTGGGGCCAACGTCCTGACTTTC | CASSARTAGANVLTF
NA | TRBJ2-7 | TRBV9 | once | TGTGCCAGCAGCGGGACTACGACCTACGAGCAGTACTTC | CASSGTTTYEQYF
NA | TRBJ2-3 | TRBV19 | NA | TGTGCCAGTAGTATAGAACCTGTCGAGGGGACGCAGTATTTT | CASSIEPVEGTQYF
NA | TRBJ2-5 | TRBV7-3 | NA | TGTGCCAGCAGCTCCGGGACAACTCAGGGGGAGACCCAGTACTTC | CASSSGTTQGETQYF
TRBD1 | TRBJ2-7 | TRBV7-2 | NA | TGTGCCAGCAGCTTAGGCGACAGGGGATACGAGCAGTACTTC | CASSLGDRGYEQYF
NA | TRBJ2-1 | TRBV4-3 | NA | TGCGCCAGCAGCCAAGATACGGGGGCGGGAACCTCCTACAATGAGCAGTTCTTC | CASSQDTGAGTSYNEQFF
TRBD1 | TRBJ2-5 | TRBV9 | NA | TGTGCCAGCAGCTCGCGGACAGGGGAAAAGACCCAGTACTTC | CASSSRTGEKTQYF
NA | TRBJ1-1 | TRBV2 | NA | TGTGCCAGCAAACAGGCGAACACTGAAGCTTTCTTT | CASKQANTEAFF
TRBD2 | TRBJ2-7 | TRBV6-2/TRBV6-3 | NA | TGTGCCAGCACCCCAGGACTAGCGGTGTTCTACGAGCAGTACTTC | CASTPGLAVFYEQYF
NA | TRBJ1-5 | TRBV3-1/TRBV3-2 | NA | TGTGCCAGCCCAAAGGGGCCCCAGCATTTT | CASPKGPQHF
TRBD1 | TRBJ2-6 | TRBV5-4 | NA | TGTGCCAGCAGGACAGGGGGGCGATCTGGGGCCAACGTCCTGACTTTC | CASRTGGRSGANVLTF
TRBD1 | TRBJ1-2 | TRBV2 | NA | TGTGCCAGCAGCCAGGGGCAGGGGGTCGGCTACACCTTC | CASSQGQGVGYTF
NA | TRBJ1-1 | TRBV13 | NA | TGTGCCAGCAGCTTATGGACAGAGAACACTGAAGCTTTCTTT | CASSLWTENTEAFF
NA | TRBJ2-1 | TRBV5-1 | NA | TGCGCCAGCAGCAGGGACTGGTCTAGGGGTAATGAGCAGTTCTTC | CASSRDWSRGNEQFF
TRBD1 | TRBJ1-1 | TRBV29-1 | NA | TGCAGCGTTCGAACATTACAGGGGACCTGGGGTATGAACACTGAAGCTTTCTTT | CSVRTLQGTWGMNTEAFF
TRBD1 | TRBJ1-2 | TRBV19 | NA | TGTGCCAGTAGTATTGTATTCGGGACAGATGGCTACACCTTC | CASSIVFGTDGYTF
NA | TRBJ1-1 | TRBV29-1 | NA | TGCAGCGTTAACAGGGTGAATCTTGAAGCTTTCTTT | CSVNRVNLEAFF
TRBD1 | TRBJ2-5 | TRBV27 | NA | TGTGCCAGCAGCAGGGGGCGGGAGACCCAGTACTTC | CASSRGRETQYF
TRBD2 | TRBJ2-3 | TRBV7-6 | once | TGTGCCAGCAGCTTAGTGGCGGGAGCCCCAGATACGCAGTATTTT | CASSLVAGAPDTQYF
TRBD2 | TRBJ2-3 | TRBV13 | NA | TGTGCCAGCAGCAAAGCGGCGGGAGGGGGCTCCACAGATACGCAGTATTTT | CASSKAAGGGSTDTQYF
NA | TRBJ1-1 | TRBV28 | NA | TGTGCCAGCGGACTCGGAGGGGCAAACACTGAAGCTTTCTTT | CASGLGGANTEAFF
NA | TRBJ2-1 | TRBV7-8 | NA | TGTGCCAGCAGCTTTGGGGGGAAAAAGATTGGAGGTGAGCAGTTCTTC | CASSFGGKKIGGEQFF
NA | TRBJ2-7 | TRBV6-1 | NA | TGTGCCAGCAGTGAACGCGGCCAAGACACCCACGAGCAGTACTTC | CASSERGQDTHEQYF
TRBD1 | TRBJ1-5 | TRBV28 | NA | TGTGCCAGCAGTTTAGGAGGGACAGGGGCGGCTCAGCCCCAGCATTTT | CASSLGGTGAAQPQHF
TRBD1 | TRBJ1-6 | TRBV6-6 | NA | TGTGCCAGCAGTCCCTCAGGGGGAATTTCACCCCTCCACTTT | CASSPSGGISPLHF
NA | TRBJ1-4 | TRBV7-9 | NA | TGTGCCAGCAGCGAGACCTCTGGTGCTAATGAAAAACTGTTTTTT | CASSETSGANEKLFF
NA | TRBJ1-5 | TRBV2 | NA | TGTGCCAGCAGTGCTTGGGACAAAAATCAGCCCCAGCATTTT | CASSAWDKNQPQHF
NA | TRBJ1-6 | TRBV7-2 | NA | TGTGCCAGCAGCTTAGGTCGGGACATTAATTCACCCCTCCACTTT | CASSLGRDINSPLHF
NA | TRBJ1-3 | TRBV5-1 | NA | TGCGCCAGCAGCTTGGGACCGGGGGCGAGTTCTGGAAACACCATATATTTT | CASSLGPGASSGNTIYF
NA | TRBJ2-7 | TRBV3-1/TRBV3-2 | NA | TGTGCCAGCAGCCGATCATATAGGGAGCAGTACTTC | CASSRSYREQYF
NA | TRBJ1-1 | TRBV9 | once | TGTGCCAGCAGCGTAGAGCTCAACACTGAAGCTTTCTTT | CASSVELNTEAFF
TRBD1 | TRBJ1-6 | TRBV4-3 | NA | TGCGCCAGCAGCCAAGAAGCGGGACAGGCGGGTAATTCACCCCTCCACTTT | CASSQEAGQAGNSPLHF
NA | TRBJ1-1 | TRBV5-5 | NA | TGTGCCAGCAGCCCAGTTGAGAACACTGAAGCTTTCTTT | CASSPVENTEAFF
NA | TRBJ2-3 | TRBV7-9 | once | TGTGCCAGCAGCCCTTTACAGGGAGAGAGGGCAGATACGCAGTATTTT | CASSPLQGERADTQYF
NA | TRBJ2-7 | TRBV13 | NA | TGTGCCAGCAGCTCCTACTCGGCCGGAAACGAGCAGTACTTC | CASSSYSAGNEQYF
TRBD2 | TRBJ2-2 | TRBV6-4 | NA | TGTGCCAGCAGTGACTCTAGCGGGAGCACCGGGGAGCTGTTTTTT | CASSDSSGSTGELFF
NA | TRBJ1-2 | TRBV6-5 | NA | TGTGCCAGCAGTCGGCAGGGAGGTATGGATGGCTACACCTTC | CASSRQGGMDGYTF
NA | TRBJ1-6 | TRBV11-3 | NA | TGTGCCAGCAGCTTAGGGAGCTCCTATAATTCACCCCTCCACTTT | CASSLGSSYNSPLHF
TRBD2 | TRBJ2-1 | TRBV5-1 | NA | TGCGCCAGCGGGTCCAGACTAGCGACCTCGATTGAGCAGTTCTTC | CASGSRLATSIEQFF
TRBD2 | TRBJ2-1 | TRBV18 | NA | TGTGCCAGCTCAATGTGGGGGACTAGCGCTTACAATGAGCAGTTCTTC | CASSMWGTSAYNEQFF
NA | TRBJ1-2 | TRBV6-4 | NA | TGTGCCAGCAGTGTTAACAGGAATGCTAACTATGGCTACACCTTC | CASSVNRNANYGYTF
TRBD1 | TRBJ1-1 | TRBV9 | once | TGTGCCAGCAGCGTATCGGGACAGGCTGTTCGCACTGAAGCTTTCTTT | CASSVSGQAVRTEAFF
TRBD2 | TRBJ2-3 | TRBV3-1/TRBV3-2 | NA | TGTGCCAGCAGCCAAGAGATCCTAGCGGGGTACACAGATACGCAGTATTTT | CASSQEILAGYTDTQYF
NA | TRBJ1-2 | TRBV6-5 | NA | TGTGCCAGCAGGCCCCAAGGGTTAGCTAACTATGGCTACACCTTC | CASRPQGLANYGYTF